This entry features one T cell receptor (beta chain) sequence. This entry belongs to a study of blood T cell repertoires in COVID-19. Study context: Nucleic acid was either cDNA or gDNA, and it came from T cells, B-cell-depleted T cells, or PBMCs.

After removal of 6 bases from V and 4 bases from J, the junction contained 5 bases not matched to a gene. Germline assignment: CDR1 ENHRY and CDR2 SYGVKD. The CDR3 length is 15 residues. TCRdb keeps only in-frame clones here, not all; method: immunoSEQ multiplex PCR. Here the sample spans about 250,000 clones, around 89% being singletons. The source is a woman between 45 and 60 years old who had recovered from COVID-19. The specimen sequenced was PBMCs or T cells enriched from blood (not recorded which). This sequence joins TRBV10-3 and TRBJ1-5; 11 bases line up with TRBD1. CDR3 protein: CAIRAGTGGNQPQHF. The CDR3 DNA follows: TGTGCCATCAGAGCCGGGACAGGGGGGAATCAGCCCCAGCATTTT.